This record looks at one T cell receptor (beta chain) sequence and its context. What it recognizes is unknown. These data originate in a study of OX40 agonist ivuxolimab in advanced cancers. On the study more broadly: Intravenous ivuxolimab was administered to patients every 2 weeks at 0.01 to 10 mg/kg.

Unmatched junction bases numbered 6, after V lost 3 bases and J lost 7 bases. Germline V gene data show CDR1 as LNHDA and CDR2 as SQIVND (reference sequence). The CDR3 covers 15 residues. Study observations and caveats: CD8+ T cells were the subset that, on average, had more expanded clones than CD4+. The authors did not determine the antigen specificity of the expanded peripheral T cells.

Assay used: immunoSEQ multiplex PCR; TCRdb lists only in-frame clones, some missing. Of tens of thousands of clones detected, over 75% appear once; the ten largest clones hold less than 1%. The chain is built from TRBV19 and TRBJ1-1; 12 nucleotides align to TRBD1. The TCR comes from an adult with an advanced solid tumor such as melanoma, head and neck, liver or kidney cancer. The specimen was CD4+ or CD8+ T cells sorted from blood, collected in a trial of the OX40 agonist ivuxolimab. DNA of the CDR3: TGTGCCAGTAGTATGGGACAGGGGGCGAAAAATGAAGCTTTCTTT. It is translated as CASSMGQGAKNEAFF.